The 8 T cell receptor beta chains listed next were all sequenced from one sample in a study of cytomegalovirus exposure and HLA in healthy donors. The PCR was carried out with 60 Vbeta primers and 13 Jbeta primers. Here immunoSEQ multiplex PCR was the method, and the copy in TCRdb shows in-frame clones only, minus some. There are tens of thousands of clones in the sample; over 75% occur only once, and around 4% lies in the top ten. Material for sequencing was PBMCs. The receptor source for this set is a male donor in good health and CMV-seropositive.

The genes are TRBV12-5 and TRBJ2-7, with D uncertain. V lost 5 bases to trimming and J lost 4 bases, with 6 bases between them. CDR1 and CDR2 from the germline V gene are LGHNT and FRNRAP. The CDR3 loop spans 11 amino acids. CDR3 in DNA: TGTGCTAGTGGTCTTAATTACGAGCAGTACTTC. It specifies CASGLNYEQYF.

The chain carries TRBV7-8 and TRBJ2-5; D is uncertain. Germline CDR1 and CDR2: SGHVS and FQNEAQ. Trimming removed 5 bases from V and 5 bases from J, with 15 bases in between. This CDR3 is 14 amino acids long. Written as DNA, the CDR3 is TGTGCCAGCAGCCCAACCCGGTCGTGGGAGACCCAGTACTTC. It specifies CASSPTRSWETQYF.

The chain couples TRBV6-1 to TRBJ1-2; TRBD1 is a possible D gene (6 bases). In germline, CDR1 is MNHNS, CDR2 SASEGT. CDR3 length: 12 residues. The V end lost 3 bases, the J end lost 7 bases, and 9 bases lay between the germline ends. CDR3: CASSEGAGGYTF. DNA for the CDR3: TGTGCCAGCAGTGAGGGGGCGGGTGGCTACACCTTC.

This rearrangement joins TRBV30 to TRBJ1-2; 7 positions agree with TRBD1. From germline, CDR1 is GTSNPN and CDR2 SVGIG (reference sequence). V lost 3 bases and J lost 2; bases outside the gene matches: 3. The CDR3 sequence is 13 residues long. CDR3 sequence reads: CAWSPTGNYGYTF. The CDR3 bases are TGTGCCTGGAGCCCGACAGGGAACTATGGCTACACCTTC.

The V call is TRBV5-1, the J call TRBJ1-6; 7 nucleotides agree with TRBD1. The CDR3 is 15 amino acids. In germline, CDR1 is SGHRS, CDR2 YFSETQ. The V and J ends lost 3 bases and 9 bases, in that order; junction bases with no gene match: 9. This chain's CDR3 is CASSSKQGFGSPLHF. The CDR3 bases are TGCGCCAGCAGCTCTAAACAGGGGTTCGGTTCACCCCTCCACTTT.

This chain connects TRBV6-5 to TRBJ2-5; possibly TRBD2 for D (5 bases). Germline CDR1 reads MNHEY; CDR2 reads SVGAGI. The V and J ends lost 0 bases and 5 bases respectively, with 16 bases between them. The CDR3 runs to 16 residues. The CDR3 loop reads CASSYSPGNPGETQYF. CDR3 DNA sequence: TGTGCCAGCAGTTACTCACCCGGGAATCCCGGGGAGACCCAGTACTTC.

The V and J genes are TRBV30 and TRBJ1-1, with a weak D call TRBD1 (6 bases). The CDR3 has 14 amino acids. Germline lookup yields CDR1 GTSNPN and CDR2 SVGIG (reference sequence). V shed 4 bases and J shed 1 base, with 13 bases lying between them. CDR3 protein: CAWTGVEWNTEAFF. The CDR3 bases are TGTGCCTGGACAGGGGTTGAATGGAACACTGAAGCTTTCTTT.

The table lists this clone with a few counts. The chain joins TRBV19 to TRBJ1-3; no definite D call. Per germline, CDR1 LNHDA and CDR2 SQIVND (reference sequence). The V end was cut by 7 bases, the J end by 5 bases, with 15 bases between. CDR3 length: 14 amino acids. The CDR3, as DNA: TGTGCCAGTATTGGTGGTCAGTTGAGAAACACCATATATTTT. It is translated as CASIGGQLRNTIYF.